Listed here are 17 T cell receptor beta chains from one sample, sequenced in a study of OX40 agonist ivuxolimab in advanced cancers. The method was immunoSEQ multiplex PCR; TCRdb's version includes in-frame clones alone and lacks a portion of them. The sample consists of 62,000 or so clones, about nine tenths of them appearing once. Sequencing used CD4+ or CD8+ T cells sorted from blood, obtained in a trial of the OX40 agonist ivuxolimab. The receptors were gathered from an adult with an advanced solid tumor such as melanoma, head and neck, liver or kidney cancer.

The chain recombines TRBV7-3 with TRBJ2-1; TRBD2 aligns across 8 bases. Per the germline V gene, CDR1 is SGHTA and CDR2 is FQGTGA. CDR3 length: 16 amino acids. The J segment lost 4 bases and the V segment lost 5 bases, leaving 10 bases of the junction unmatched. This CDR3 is CASSRTSSRGYNEQFF. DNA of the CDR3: TGTGCCAGCAGCCGGACTAGCTCCAGAGGGTACAATGAGCAGTTCTTC.

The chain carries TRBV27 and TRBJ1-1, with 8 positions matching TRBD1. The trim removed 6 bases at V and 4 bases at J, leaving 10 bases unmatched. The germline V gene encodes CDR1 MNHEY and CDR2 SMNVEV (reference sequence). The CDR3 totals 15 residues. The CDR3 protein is CASRGRGQSLTEAFF. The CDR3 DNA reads TGTGCCAGCAGGGGCAGGGGGCAGTCCCTCACTGAAGCTTTCTTT.

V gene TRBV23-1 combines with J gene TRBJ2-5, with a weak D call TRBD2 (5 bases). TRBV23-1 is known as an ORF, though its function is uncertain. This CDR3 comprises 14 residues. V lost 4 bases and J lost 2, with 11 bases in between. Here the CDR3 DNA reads TGCGCCAGCAGTCCCCTTAGGGAGCAAGAGACCCAGTACTTC. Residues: CASSPLREQETQYF.

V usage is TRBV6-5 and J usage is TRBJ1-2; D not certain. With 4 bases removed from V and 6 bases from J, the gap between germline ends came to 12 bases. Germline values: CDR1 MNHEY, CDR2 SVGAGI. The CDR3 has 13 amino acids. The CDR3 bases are TGTGCCAGCAGTTTCACAACCCTCGATGGCTACACCTTC. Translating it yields CASSFTTLDGYTF.

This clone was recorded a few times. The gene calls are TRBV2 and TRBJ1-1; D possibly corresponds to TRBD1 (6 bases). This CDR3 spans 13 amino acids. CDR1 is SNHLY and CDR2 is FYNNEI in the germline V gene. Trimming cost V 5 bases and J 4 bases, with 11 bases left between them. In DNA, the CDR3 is TGTGCCAGCAGTACAGGGTGGGCCACTGAAGCTTTCTTT. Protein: CASSTGWATEAFF.

Here the CDR3 DNA reads TGTGCCAGCAGTTTATACAGGGCTGGAGGGGAGACCCAGTACTTC. This translates into CASSLYRAGGETQYF. J is TRBJ2-5 and V is TRBV6-5; D might be TRBD1 or TRBD2, each matching 6 bases. The CDR3 length is 15 residues. V lost 4 bases and J lost 5, with 17 bases in between. The germline gives CDR1 MNHEY, CDR2 SVGAGI.

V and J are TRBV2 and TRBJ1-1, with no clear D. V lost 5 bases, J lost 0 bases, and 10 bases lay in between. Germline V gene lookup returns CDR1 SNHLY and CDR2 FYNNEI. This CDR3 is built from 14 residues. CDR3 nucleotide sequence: TGTGCCAGCAGTCAACGTATAATGAACACTGAAGCTTTCTTT. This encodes CASSQRIMNTEAFF.

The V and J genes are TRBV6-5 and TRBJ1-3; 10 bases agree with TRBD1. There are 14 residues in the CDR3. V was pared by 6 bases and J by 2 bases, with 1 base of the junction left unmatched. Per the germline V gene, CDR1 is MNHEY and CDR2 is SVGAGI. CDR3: CASSGQGAGNTIYF. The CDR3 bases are TGTGCCAGCAGCGGACAGGGGGCTGGAAACACCATATATTTT.

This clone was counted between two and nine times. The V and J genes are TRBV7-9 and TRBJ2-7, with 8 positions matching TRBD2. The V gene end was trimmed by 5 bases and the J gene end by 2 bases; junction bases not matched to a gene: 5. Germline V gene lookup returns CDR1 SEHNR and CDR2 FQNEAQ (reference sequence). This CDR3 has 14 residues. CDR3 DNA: TGTGCCAGCAGCATCGGGGGGGAGACCTACGAGCAGTACTTC. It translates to CASSIGGETYEQYF.

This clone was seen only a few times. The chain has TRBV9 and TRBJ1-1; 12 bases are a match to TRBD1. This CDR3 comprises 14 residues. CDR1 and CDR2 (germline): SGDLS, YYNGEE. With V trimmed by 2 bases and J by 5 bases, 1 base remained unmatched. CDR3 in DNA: TGTGCCAGCAGCGTGGGACAGGGGGCTACTGAAGCTTTCTTT. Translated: CASSVGQGATEAFF. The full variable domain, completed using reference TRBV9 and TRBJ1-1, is DSGVTQTPKHLITATGQRVTLRCSPRSGDLSVYWYQQSLDQGLQFLIQYYNGEERAKGNILERFSAQQFPDLHSELNLSSLELGDSALYFCASSVGQGATEAFFGQGTRLTVV.

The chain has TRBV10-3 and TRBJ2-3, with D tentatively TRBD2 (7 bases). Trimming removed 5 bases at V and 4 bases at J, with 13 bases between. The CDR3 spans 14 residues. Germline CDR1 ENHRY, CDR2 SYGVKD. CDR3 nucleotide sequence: TGTGCCATCAGTAGGGGGGGATCTCCAGATACGCAGTATTTT. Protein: CAISRGGSPDTQYF.

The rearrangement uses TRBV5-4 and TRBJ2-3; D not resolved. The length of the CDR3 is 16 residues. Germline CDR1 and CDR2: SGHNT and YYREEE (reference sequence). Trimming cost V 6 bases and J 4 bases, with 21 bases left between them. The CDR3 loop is CASNVRGRIEADTQYF. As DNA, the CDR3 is TGTGCCAGCAACGTACGCGGTAGAATCGAGGCAGATACGCAGTATTTT.

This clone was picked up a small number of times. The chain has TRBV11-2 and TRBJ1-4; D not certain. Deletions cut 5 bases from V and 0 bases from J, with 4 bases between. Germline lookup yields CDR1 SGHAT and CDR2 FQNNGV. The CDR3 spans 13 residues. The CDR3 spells CASSVSTNEKLFF. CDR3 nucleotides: TGTGCCAGCAGCGTGTCAACTAATGAAAAACTGTTTTTT.

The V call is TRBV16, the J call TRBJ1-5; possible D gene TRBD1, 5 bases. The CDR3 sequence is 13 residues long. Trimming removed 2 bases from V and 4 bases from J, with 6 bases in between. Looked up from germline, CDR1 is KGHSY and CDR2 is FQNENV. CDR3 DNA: TGTGCCAGCAGCCAAGACAGAAATCAGCCCCAGCATTTT. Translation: CASSQDRNQPQHF.

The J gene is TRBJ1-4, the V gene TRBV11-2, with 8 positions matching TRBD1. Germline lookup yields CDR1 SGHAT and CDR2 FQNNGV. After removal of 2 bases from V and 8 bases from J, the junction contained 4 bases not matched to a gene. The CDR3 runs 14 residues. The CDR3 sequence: CASSLTQGAEKLFF. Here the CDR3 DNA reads TGTGCCAGCAGCTTAACCCAGGGGGCGGAAAAACTGTTTTTT.

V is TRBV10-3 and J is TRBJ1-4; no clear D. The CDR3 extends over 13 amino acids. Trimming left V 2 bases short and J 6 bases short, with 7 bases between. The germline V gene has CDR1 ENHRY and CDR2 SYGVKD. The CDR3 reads CAISERKDEKLFF. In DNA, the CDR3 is TGTGCCATCAGTGAGCGAAAAGATGAAAAACTGTTTTTT.

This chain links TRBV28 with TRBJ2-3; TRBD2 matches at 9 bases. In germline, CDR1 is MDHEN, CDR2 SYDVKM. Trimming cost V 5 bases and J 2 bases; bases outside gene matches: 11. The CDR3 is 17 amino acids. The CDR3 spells CASSPPGLAGLTDTQYF. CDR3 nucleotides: TGTGCCAGCAGTCCCCCTGGGCTAGCGGGGCTCACAGATACGCAGTATTTT.